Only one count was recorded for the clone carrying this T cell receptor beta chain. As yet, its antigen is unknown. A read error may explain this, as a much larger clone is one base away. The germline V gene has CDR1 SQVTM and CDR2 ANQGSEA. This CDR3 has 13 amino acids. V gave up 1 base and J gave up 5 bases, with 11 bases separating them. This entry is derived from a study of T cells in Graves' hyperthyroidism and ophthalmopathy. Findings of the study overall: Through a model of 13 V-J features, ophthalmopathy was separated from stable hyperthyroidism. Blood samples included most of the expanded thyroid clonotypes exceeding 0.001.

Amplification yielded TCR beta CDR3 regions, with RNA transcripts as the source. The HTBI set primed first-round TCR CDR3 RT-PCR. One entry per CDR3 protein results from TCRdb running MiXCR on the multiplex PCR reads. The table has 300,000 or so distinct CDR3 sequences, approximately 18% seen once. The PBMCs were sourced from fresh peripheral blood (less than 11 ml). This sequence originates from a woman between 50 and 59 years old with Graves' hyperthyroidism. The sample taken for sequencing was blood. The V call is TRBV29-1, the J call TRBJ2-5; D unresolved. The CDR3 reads CSVEVDPTETQYF. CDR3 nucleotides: TGCAGCGTTGAAGTCGACCCCACGGAGACCCAGTACTTC.